Shown below are 2 T cell receptor beta chains from a single sample sequenced in a study of spatial heterogeneity in lung cancer. As to time point: sample taken at primary tumor resection. TCRdb redid the calling of the 5' RACE reads with MiXCR, one entry per CDR3 protein. The repertoire holds over 45,000 distinct CDR3 sequences, with under 6% as singletons. The input for sequencing was PBMCs, taken at surgery. The receptors here all came from a male donor with early-stage non-small cell lung cancer.

This clonotype was observed many times. The V call is TRBV11-2, the J call TRBJ2-1; D gene uncertain. Deletions cut 0 bases from V and 10 bases from J, with 7 bases between. The CDR3 runs to 12 residues. The V gene's germline CDR1 is SGHAT and CDR2 FQNNGV. CDR3 in DNA: TGTGCCAGCAGCTTAGATACAATCGAGCAGTTCTTC. Its translation: CASSLDTIEQFF. The full variable domain, its missing parts supplied by reference TRBV11-2 and TRBJ2-1, is EAGVAQSPRYKIIEKRQSVAFWCNPISGHATLYWYQQILGQGPKLLIQFQNNGVVDDSQLPKDRFSAERLKGVDSTLKIQPAKLEDSAVYLCASSLDTIEQFFGPGTRLTVL.

This clonotype was observed at least ten times. The J gene is TRBJ1-6, the V gene TRBV6-1, with a weak D call TRBD1 (5 bases). The germline V gene encodes CDR1 MNHNS and CDR2 SASEGT. V lost 6 bases and J 7 bases, leaving 16 bases between the germline ends. The CDR3 runs 15 residues. The CDR3 sequence: CASRAPGTWNSPLHF. The DNA of the CDR3 is TGTGCCAGCAGGGCTCCCGGGACTTGGAATTCACCCCTCCACTTT.